Sequencing of this T cell receptor (beta chain) was carried out in a study of somatic mutations in cytotoxic T cells in rheumatoid arthritis. Study context: After diagnosis, patient blood (around 30 ml EDTA) was drawn right away, before any treatment was given. The flow sorting of some V beta antibody-stained T-cell populations reached nearly 100% purity, and the sorted populations included V beta1+ cells sequenced for TCRB.

The data were produced by immunoSEQ multiplex PCR, yet TCRdb's version contains in-frame clones alone and is incomplete. The table lists just over 15,000 clones, over 60% of them singletons. Looked up from germline, CDR1 is SGHKS and CDR2 is YYEKEE (reference sequence). V lost 2 bases, J lost 7 bases, and 4 bases stayed unmatched. The CDR3 is made up of 13 amino acids. Study observations and caveats: Healthy controls did not share the age-linked increase in CD8+ clonality seen in rheumatoid arthritis patients.

As for this clone: Its matching antigen is unknown.

The receptor was derived from an adult with rheumatoid arthritis. This rearrangement joins TRBV5-5 to TRBJ1-1, with TRBD1 matching 8 bases. Sequenced input: CD8+ T cells sorted from blood. The CDR3 bases are TGTGCCAGCAGCTTCGGGACAGGTTTTGAAGCTTTCTTT. Translation gives CASSFGTGFEAFF.